The rows below give T cell receptor beta chains drawn from one sample of a study of T cells after yellow fever vaccination. MiXCR, applied by TCRdb to the 5' RACE reads, yields one record per CDR3 protein. The data show 450,000 to 650,000 distinct CDR3 sequences, with approximately 13% seen just once and over 12% held by the top ten. The input for sequencing was PBMCs, taken on the day of the yellow fever booster vaccination. The source of these receptors is a man aged 25 to 40 who received the YFV17D yellow fever vaccine. Each CDR3 is given with its conserved first and last residue. D genes are given only for firm matches. Some rows mark clone size as missing; the rest say once, few, many or name a class of expanded clone.

size,V,D,J,CDR3,DNA
few,TRBV7-3,.,TRBJ2-1,CASSFDSGRHNEQFF,TGTGCCAGCAGCTTTGACAGCGGGCGTCACAATGAGCAGTTCTTC
few,TRBV5-1,TRBD2,TRBJ2-2,CASSNYGTSEAGELFF,TGCGCCAGCAGTAATTATGGGACTAGCGAGGCCGGGGAGCTGTTTTTT
many,TRBV10-3,.,TRBJ2-1,CAIRPEGGEQFF,TGTGCCATCAGACCGGAAGGGGGTGAGCAGTTCTTC
.,TRBV20-1,TRBD2,TRBJ2-1,CSARVPSGREEQFF,TGCAGTGCTAGAGTCCCTAGCGGGAGGGAGGAGCAGTTCTTC
few,TRBV7-2,.,TRBJ2-7,CASSLPQQGSYEQYF,TGTGCCAGCAGCTTACCACAACAGGGCTCCTACGAGCAGTACTTC
.,TRBV20-1,.,TRBJ1-5,CSANQGDRNQAQHF,TGCAGTGCCAACCAGGGTGATCGGAATCAGGCCCAGCATTTT
.,TRBV27,.,TRBJ2-7,CASSNQGNHEQYF,TGTGCCAGCAGTAACCAGGGTAACCACGAGCAGTACTTC
.,TRBV10-3,.,TRBJ2-5,CAISGTLDGETQYF,TGTGCCATCAGTGGGACACTCGACGGGGAGACCCAGTACTTC
few,TRBV4-2,.,TRBJ2-2,CASSRQSDTTNTGELFF,TGTGCCAGCAGCCGACAAAGTGACACCACGAACACCGGGGAGCTGTTTTTT
few,TRBV6-2/TRBV6-3,TRBD2,TRBJ2-4,CASSLAGGAGPYF,TGTGCCAGCAGCCTAGCGGGAGGGGCCGGTCCGTACTTC
few,TRBV5-1,.,TRBJ2-6,CASSLDYSASSGANVLTF,TGCGCCAGCAGCTTGGATTACAGTGCGAGCTCTGGGGCCAACGTCCTGACTTTC
few,TRBV7-9,TRBD2,TRBJ2-4,CASSDLAGVAKNIQYF,TGTGCCAGCAGCGACCTAGCGGGAGTGGCCAAAAACATTCAGTACTTC
many,TRBV5-1,.,TRBJ2-3,CASSFVSGESGTDTQYF,TGCGCCAGCAGCTTCGTCTCGGGAGAATCCGGCACAGATACGCAGTATTTT
.,TRBV5-5,.,TRBJ2-7,CASSSYSSSEQYF,TGTGCCAGCAGCTCGTACTCCTCCAGCGAGCAGTACTTC
.,TRBV2,TRBD1,TRBJ2-5,CATRWDRAQETQYF,TGTGCCACCCGGTGGGACAGGGCACAAGAGACCCAGTACTTC
few,TRBV7-6,.,TRBJ2-7,CASSLSTDGYEQYF,TGTGCCAGCAGCTTATCGACGGACGGCTACGAGCAGTACTTC
.,TRBV3-1,.,TRBJ2-2,CASRLAGELFF,TGTGCCAGCAGACTGGCCGGGGAGCTGTTTTTT
.,TRBV20-1,.,TRBJ2-7,CSARGPTGRYEQYF,TGCAGTGCTAGGGGTCCGACGGGACGCTACGAGCAGTACTTC
.,TRBV6-2/TRBV6-3,.,TRBJ2-1,CASRPAAASSYNEQFF,TGTGCCAGCAGACCCGCAGCGGCCAGCTCCTACAATGAGCAGTTCTTC
few,TRBV7-2,TRBD2,TRBJ2-1,CASSSGVAGVVQFF,TGTGCCAGCAGCTCGGGGGTAGCGGGAGTGGTGCAGTTCTTC
.,TRBV3-1,.,TRBJ2-6,CASSPVGHLSGANVLTF,TGTGCCAGCAGCCCAGTTGGACACCTCTCTGGGGCCAACGTCCTGACTTTC
many,TRBV7-9,.,TRBJ2-7,CASLLAGSYEQYF,TGTGCCAGCCTTCTAGCAGGCTCCTACGAGCAGTACTTC
.,TRBV10-3,.,TRBJ2-5,CAISGVNRDLAKETQYF,TGTGCCATCAGTGGTGTGAACCGGGACCTAGCTAAGGAGACCCAGTACTTC
.,TRBV20-1,.,TRBJ2-1,CSAISREGASSYNEQFF,TGCAGTGCTATAAGCCGGGAGGGGGCGAGCTCCTACAATGAGCAGTTCTTC
few,TRBV6-2/TRBV6-3,TRBD1,TRBJ1-1,CASSPQGFSTEAFF,TGTGCCAGCAGTCCACAGGGGTTTAGCACTGAAGCTTTCTTT